This entry lists 20 T cell receptor beta chains sequenced from one sample in a study of cytomegalovirus exposure and HLA in healthy donors. The PCR was carried out with 60 Vbeta primers and 13 Jbeta primers. Profiled with immunoSEQ multiplex PCR; TCRdb holds only in-frame clones, not every one. The sample carries more than 110,000 clones, under 85% recorded once. Sequencing was done on a sample of PBMCs. These TCRs come from a man aged 18 to 35 in good health and CMV-seronegative.

V is TRBV4-2 and J is TRBJ1-1; D gene ambiguous. The CDR3 has 12 amino acids. Germline V CDR1 and CDR2: LGHNA, YNFKEQ. V was shortened by 8 bases and J by 3 bases, with 10 bases between the two germline ends. CDR3 DNA sequence: TGTGCCAGCGCTGGAGGAGACACTGAAGCTTTCTTT. This translates into CASAGGDTEAFF.

The genes are TRBV5-8 and TRBJ2-7; D perhaps matches TRBD1 (5 bases). Trimming left V 0 bases short and J 6 bases short, with 13 bases between. The CDR3 spans 14 residues. The germline V gene encodes CDR1 SGHTS and CDR2 YDEGEE. CDR3 sequence reads: CASSLGQYLGEQYF. CDR3 coding DNA: TGTGCCAGCAGCTTGGGACAGTACCTGGGCGAGCAGTACTTC.

The rearrangement joins TRBV7-3 to TRBJ2-2; D call uncertain. The CDR3 covers 12 residues. Trimming left V 4 bases short and J 2 bases short, with 2 bases between. Germline V lookup: CDR1 SGHTA, CDR2 FQGTGA. CDR3 nucleotide sequence: TGTGCCAGCAGCTCTAACACCGGGGAGCTGTTTTTT. This translates into CASSSNTGELFF.

The CDR3 DNA follows: TGTGCCAGCAGCCGTCCTGGCCCATACAACTATGGCTACACCTTC. Translated, it gives CASSRPGPYNYGYTF. The rearrangement links TRBV5-6 to TRBJ1-2; unclear D gene. The germline V and J ends were trimmed by 4 bases and 2 bases, with 15 bases remaining between them. The CDR3 runs 15 residues. Germline V CDR1 and CDR2: SGHDT, YYEEEE.

The rearrangement links TRBV9 to TRBJ2-5; D remains ambiguous. The germline gives CDR1 SGDLS, CDR2 YYNGEE. V was shortened by 0 bases and J by 0 bases, with 6 bases between the two germline ends. The CDR3 is 14 amino acids. DNA for the CDR3: TGTGCCAGCAGCGTAGGGAGTCACCAAGAGACCCAGTACTTC. This encodes CASSVGSHQETQYF. Combining the CDR3 with reference TRBV9 and TRBJ2-5 gives the whole variable domain DSGVTQTPKHLITATGQRVTLRCSPRSGDLSVYWYQQSLDQGLQFLIQYYNGEERAKGNILERFSAQQFPDLHSELNLSSLELGDSALYFCASSVGSHQETQYFGPGTRLLVL.

The chain uses TRBV11-2 and TRBJ1-5, with no clear D. The CDR3 spans 16 residues. CDR1 and CDR2 from the germline V gene are SGHAT and FQNNGV. Trimming cost V 5 bases and J 2 bases, with 16 bases left between them. The CDR3 nucleotides read TGTGCCAGCAGCAAGGAGGTAACAGCGCGCAATCAGCCCCAGCATTTT. It translates to CASSKEVTARNQPQHF.

This clone has only a few counts. V is TRBV25-1 and J is TRBJ1-1, with D perhaps TRBD1 (5 bases). Germline CDR1 is MGHDK and CDR2 is SYGVNS. Trimming took off 8 bases at V and 5 bases at J, with 15 bases between the two ends. The CDR3 sequence is 13 residues long. CDR3 sequence (DNA): TGTGCCAGCGGCTTGGGCCGGGGGACTGAAGCTTTCTTT. Translating it yields CASGLGRGTEAFF.

This chain links TRBV7-2 with TRBJ1-1; 9 bases map to TRBD1. Germline CDR1 is SGHTA and CDR2 is FQGNSA. J lost 5 bases, V lost 0 bases, and 7 bases had no gene match. The CDR3 contains 16 residues. The CDR3 spells CASSLAYPGQGTEAFF. The CDR3 region has the DNA TGTGCCAGCAGCTTAGCGTACCCGGGACAGGGAACTGAAGCTTTCTTT.

This chain links TRBV4-3 with TRBJ1-2; 7 positions match TRBD1. J gave up 4 bases and V 3 bases, and 8 bases lay outside the gene matches. Germline V gives CDR1 LGHNA, CDR2 YSLEER. This CDR3 spans 15 amino acids. The CDR3 DNA reads as TGCGCCAGCAGCCAGGGACAGACCTATGGCTATGGCTACACCTTC. This gives the protein CASSQGQTYGYGYTF.

The chain is built from TRBV5-1 and TRBJ2-5; the match to TRBD1 covers 7 bases. The DNA end is more similar to TRBJ2-7, so the J call may be wrong. The CDR3 consists of 17 residues. CDR1 is SGHRS and CDR2 is YFSETQ in the germline V gene. The CDR3 bases are TGCGCCAGCAGCCCGTCAGACTCGGGACAGAGCTCCTACGAGCAGTACTTC. This encodes CASSPSDSGQSSYEQYF.

The rearrangement uses TRBV30 and TRBJ2-5, with a tentative D call TRBD2 (6 bases). CDR3 size: 13 residues. Germline values: CDR1 GTSNPN, CDR2 SVGIG (reference sequence). V dropped 3 bases and J dropped 9 bases, with 17 bases sitting between them. CDR3 residues: CAWSQTPTSPQYF. The CDR3 nucleotides read TGTGCCTGGAGCCAGACCCCGACTAGTCCCCAGTACTTC.

The rearrangement links TRBV18 to TRBJ1-6, with a tentative D call TRBD1 (5 bases). The CDR3 extends over 17 amino acids. V lost 3 bases and J lost 1, with 13 bases in between. Germline assignment: CDR1 KGHSH and CDR2 LQKENI. The CDR3 DNA reads as TGTGCCAGCTCACCGGAGCAGGGAATGTCCTATAATTCACCCCTCCACTTT. Its protein is CASSPEQGMSYNSPLHF.

The V and J genes are TRBV7-9 and TRBJ1-2; D is uncertain. Trimming cost V 5 bases and J 8 bases, with 18 bases left between them. This CDR3 has 14 residues. The germline CDR1 and CDR2 sequences are SEHNR and FQNEAQ (reference sequence). In nucleotides, the CDR3 is TGTGCCAGCAGCGTTAGCGAGGATCGTCGGGGCTACACCTTC. Protein product: CASSVSEDRRGYTF.

The V gene is TRBV29-1, the J gene TRBJ1-2; no reliable D call. V lost 3 bases and J 3 bases, leaving 8 bases between the germline ends. The CDR3 spans 12 residues. Per the germline V gene, CDR1 is SQVTM and CDR2 is ANQGSEA. In nucleotides, the CDR3 is TGCAGCGTTGATTCGCCAGACTATGGCTACACCTTC. Translating gives CSVDSPDYGYTF.

This chain joins TRBV9 and TRBJ2-3, with TRBD1 matching over 10 bases. The V segment lost 0 bases and the J segment 1 base; nucleotides outside the gene matches: 5. The CDR3 consists of 17 residues. The germline V gene encodes CDR1 SGDLS and CDR2 YYNGEE. The CDR3, as DNA: TGTGCCAGCAGCGTAGCTGGACAGGGGGGGGGCACAGATACGCAGTATTTT. This codes for CASSVAGQGGGTDTQYF.

The chain couples TRBV29-1 to TRBJ2-5; 10 bases fit TRBD1. Germline V gives CDR1 SQVTM, CDR2 ANQGSEA. The CDR3 totals 15 residues. Germline trimming cut 7 bases from V and 4 bases from J; bases unmatched to any gene: 12. The CDR3 coding sequence is TGCAGCGGTCTACGACCGGGACAGGGGAGAGAGACCCAGTACTTC. Encoded protein: CSGLRPGQGRETQYF.

The chain couples TRBV13 to TRBJ1-2; 8 bases fit TRBD1. The V gene's germline CDR1 is PRHDT and CDR2 FYEKMQ (reference sequence). Trimming took 6 bases from V and 8 from J; bases not matched to a gene: 8. The CDR3 extends over 13 amino acids. The CDR3 coding sequence is TGTGCCAGCAGTCCGACAGGGGTAGACGGCTACACCTTC. It encodes CASSPTGVDGYTF.

The CDR3 loop is CASSQDREQPQHF. CDR3 sequence (DNA): TGCGCCAGCAGCCAAGATCGGGAACAGCCCCAGCATTTT. The chain couples TRBV4-3 to TRBJ1-5; no firm D call. There are 13 residues in the CDR3. V lost 0 bases, J lost 7 bases, and 7 bases lay in between. CDR1 and CDR2 from the germline V gene are LGHNA and YSLEER.

The gene calls are TRBV12-5 and TRBJ1-2; D unclear. The germline gives CDR1 LGHNT, CDR2 FRNRAP. Trimming shortened V by 6 bases and J by 3 bases, and 5 bases separated the two germline ends. CDR3 length equals 11 residues. This chain's CDR3 is CASGQYYGYTF. In DNA, the CDR3 is TGTGCTAGTGGACAATACTATGGCTACACCTTC.

V gene TRBV6-4 combines with J gene TRBJ1-1, with 9 bases matching TRBD1. CDR3 size: 13 residues. CDR1 and CDR2 from the germline V gene are MRHNA and SNTAGT. The trim removed 2 bases at V and 11 bases at J, leaving 6 bases unmatched. The chain's CDR3 is CASSDGTGRFAFF. The CDR3 region has the DNA TGTGCCAGCAGTGACGGGACAGGGCGTTTCGCTTTCTTT.